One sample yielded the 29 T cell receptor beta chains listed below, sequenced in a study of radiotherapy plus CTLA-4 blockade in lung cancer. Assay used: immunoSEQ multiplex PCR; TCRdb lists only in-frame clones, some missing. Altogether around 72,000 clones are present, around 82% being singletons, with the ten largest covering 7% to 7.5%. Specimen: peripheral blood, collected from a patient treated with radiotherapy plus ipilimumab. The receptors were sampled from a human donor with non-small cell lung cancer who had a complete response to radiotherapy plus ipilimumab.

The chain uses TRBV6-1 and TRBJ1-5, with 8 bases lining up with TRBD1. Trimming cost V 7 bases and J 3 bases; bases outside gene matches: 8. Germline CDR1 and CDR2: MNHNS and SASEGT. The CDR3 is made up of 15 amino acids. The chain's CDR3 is CASTLTGANNQPQHF. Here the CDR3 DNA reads TGTGCCAGCACCTTGACAGGGGCAAACAATCAGCCCCAGCATTTT.

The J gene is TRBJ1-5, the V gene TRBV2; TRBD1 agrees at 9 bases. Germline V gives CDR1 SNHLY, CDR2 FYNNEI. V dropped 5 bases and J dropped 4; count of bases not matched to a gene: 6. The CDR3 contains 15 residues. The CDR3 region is CASSLPGQGNQPQHF. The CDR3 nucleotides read TGTGCCAGCAGTCTACCGGGACAGGGAAATCAGCCCCAGCATTTT.

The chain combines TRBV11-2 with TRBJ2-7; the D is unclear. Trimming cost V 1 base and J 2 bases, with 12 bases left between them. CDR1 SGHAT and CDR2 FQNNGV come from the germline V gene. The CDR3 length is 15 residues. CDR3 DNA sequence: TGTGCCAGCAGCTTAGTTCGAGGCGGTACCTACGAGCAGTACTTC. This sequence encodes CASSLVRGGTYEQYF.

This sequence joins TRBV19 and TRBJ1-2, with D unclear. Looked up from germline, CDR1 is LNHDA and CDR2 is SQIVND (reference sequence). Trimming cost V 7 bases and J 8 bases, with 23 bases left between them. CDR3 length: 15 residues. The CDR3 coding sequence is TGTGCCAGTAACCCCCGAGGACCCCACCTTAGGGGCTACACCTTC. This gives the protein CASNPRGPHLRGYTF.

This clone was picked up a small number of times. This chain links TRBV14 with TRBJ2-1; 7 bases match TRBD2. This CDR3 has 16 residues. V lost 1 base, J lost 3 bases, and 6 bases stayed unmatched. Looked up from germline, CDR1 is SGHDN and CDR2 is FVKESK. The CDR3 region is CASSQAKAGVYNEQFF. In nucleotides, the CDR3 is TGTGCCAGCAGCCAAGCCAAGGCGGGGGTCTACAATGAGCAGTTCTTC.

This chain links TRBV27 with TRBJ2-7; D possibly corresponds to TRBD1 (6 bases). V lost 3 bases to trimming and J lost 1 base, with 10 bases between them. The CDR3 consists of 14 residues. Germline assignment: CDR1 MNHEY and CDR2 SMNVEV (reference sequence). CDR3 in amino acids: CASSFSQGSYEQYF. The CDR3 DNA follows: TGTGCCAGCAGTTTTTCACAGGGTTCCTACGAGCAGTACTTC.

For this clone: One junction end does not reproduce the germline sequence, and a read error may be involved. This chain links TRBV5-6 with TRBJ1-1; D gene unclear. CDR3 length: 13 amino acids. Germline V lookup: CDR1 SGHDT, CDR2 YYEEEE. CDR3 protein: CASSRSGNTEAFF. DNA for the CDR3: TGCGCCAGCAGCCGATCAGGGAACACTGAAGCTTTCTTT.

The CDR3 nucleotides read TGCGCCAGCAGCCAAGAGGGGGGTCAGCCCCAGCATTTT. Amino acids: CASSQEGGQPQHF. The V gene is TRBV4-1, the J gene TRBJ1-5; D is perhaps TRBD1 (5 bases). The germline V and J ends were trimmed by 0 bases and 6 bases, with 6 bases remaining between them. This CDR3 comprises 13 residues. Germline lookup yields CDR1 MGHRA and CDR2 YSYEKL.

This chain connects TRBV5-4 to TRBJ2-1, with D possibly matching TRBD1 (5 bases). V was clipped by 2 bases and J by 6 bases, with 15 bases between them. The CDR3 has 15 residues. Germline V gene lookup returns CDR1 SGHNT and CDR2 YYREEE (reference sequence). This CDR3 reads CASSFRQGPRNEQFF. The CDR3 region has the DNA TGTGCCAGCAGCTTTAGGCAGGGCCCCCGCAATGAGCAGTTCTTC.

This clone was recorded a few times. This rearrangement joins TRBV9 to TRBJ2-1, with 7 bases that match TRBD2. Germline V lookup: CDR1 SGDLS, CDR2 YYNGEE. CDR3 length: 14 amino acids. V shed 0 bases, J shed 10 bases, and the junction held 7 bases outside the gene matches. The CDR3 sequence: CASSVATSVREQFF. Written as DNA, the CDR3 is TGTGCCAGCAGCGTAGCAACTAGCGTTCGGGAGCAGTTCTTC.

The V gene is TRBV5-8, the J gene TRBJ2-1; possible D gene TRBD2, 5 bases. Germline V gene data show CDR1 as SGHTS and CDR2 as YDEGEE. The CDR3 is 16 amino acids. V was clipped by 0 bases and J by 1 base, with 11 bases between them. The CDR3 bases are TGTGCCAGCAGCTTGGCGGGAACATCGTCCTACAATGAGCAGTTCTTC. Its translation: CASSLAGTSSYNEQFF.

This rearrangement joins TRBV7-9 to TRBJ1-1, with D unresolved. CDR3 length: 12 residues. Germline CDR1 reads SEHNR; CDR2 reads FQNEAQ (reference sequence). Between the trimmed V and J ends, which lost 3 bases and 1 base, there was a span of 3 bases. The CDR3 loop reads CASSFGNTEAFF. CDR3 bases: TGTGCCAGCAGCTTTGGGAACACTGAAGCTTTCTTT.

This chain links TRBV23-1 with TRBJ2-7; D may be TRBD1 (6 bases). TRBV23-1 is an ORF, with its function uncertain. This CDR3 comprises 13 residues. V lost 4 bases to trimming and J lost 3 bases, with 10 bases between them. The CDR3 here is CASSPYRDYEQYV. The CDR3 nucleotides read TGCGCCAGCAGTCCATACAGGGACTACGAGCAGTACGTC.

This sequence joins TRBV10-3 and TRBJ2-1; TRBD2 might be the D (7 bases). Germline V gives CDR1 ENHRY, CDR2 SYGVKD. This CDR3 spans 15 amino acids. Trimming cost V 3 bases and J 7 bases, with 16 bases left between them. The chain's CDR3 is CAISDVGGQRNEQFF. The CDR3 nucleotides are TGTGCCATCAGTGATGTCGGGGGGCAAAGGAATGAGCAGTTCTTC.

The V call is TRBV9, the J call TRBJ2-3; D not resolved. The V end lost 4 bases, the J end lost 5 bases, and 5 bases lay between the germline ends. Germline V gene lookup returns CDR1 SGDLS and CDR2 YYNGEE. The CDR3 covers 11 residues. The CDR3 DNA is TGTGCCAGCAGCAGGAAAGATACGCAGTATTTT. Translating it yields CASSRKDTQYF.

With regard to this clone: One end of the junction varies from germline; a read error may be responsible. In DNA, the CDR3 is TGTGCTAGCAGCCCATCGTTCCGGGTCCTCGAGCAGTACTTC. As protein: CASSPSFRVLEQYF. The genes are TRBV7-7 and TRBJ2-7; D gene uncertain. The CDR3 loop spans 14 amino acids. CDR1 is SSHAT and CDR2 is FNYEAQ in the germline V gene (reference sequence).

This CDR3 reads CATNRELNSPLHF. As DNA, the CDR3 is TGTGCCACCAACCGGGAGCTTAATTCACCCCTCCACTTT. The gene calls are TRBV19 and TRBJ1-6; unclear D gene. This CDR3 is 13 amino acids long. Between the trimmed V and J ends, which lost 10 bases and 6 bases, there was a span of 13 bases. CDR1 LNHDA and CDR2 SQIVND come from the germline V gene (reference sequence).

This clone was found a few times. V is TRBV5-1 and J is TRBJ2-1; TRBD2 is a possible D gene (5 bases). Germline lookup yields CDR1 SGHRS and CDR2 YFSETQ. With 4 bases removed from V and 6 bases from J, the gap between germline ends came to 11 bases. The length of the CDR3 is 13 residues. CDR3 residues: CASSAGLRNEQFF. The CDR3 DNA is TGCGCCAGCAGCGCCGGACTTCGCAATGAGCAGTTCTTC. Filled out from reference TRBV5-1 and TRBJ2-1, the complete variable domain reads KAGVTQTPRYLIKTRGQQVTLSCSPISGHRSVSWYQQTPGQGLQFLFEYFSETQRNKGNFPGRFSGRQFSNSRSEMNVSTLELGDSALYLCASSAGLRNEQFFGPGTRLTVL.

The CDR3 region has the DNA TGTGCCAGCAGCCTGCGGACTAGCGGGAGTGGCTACGAGCAGTACGTC. Residues: CASSLRTSGSGYEQYV. V usage is TRBV5-6 and J usage is TRBJ2-7, with TRBD2 matching 13 bases. CDR3 size: 16 residues. Germline loops: CDR1 SGHDT, CDR2 YYEEEE. The junction had 7 bases not matched to a gene; V was cut back by 4 bases and J by 3 bases.

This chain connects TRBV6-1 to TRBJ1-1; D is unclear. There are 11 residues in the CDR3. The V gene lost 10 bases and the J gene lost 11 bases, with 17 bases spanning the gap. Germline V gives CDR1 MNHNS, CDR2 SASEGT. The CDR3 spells CATIGRRIAFF. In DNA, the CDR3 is TGTGCCACAATAGGACGTAGGATCGCTTTCTTT.

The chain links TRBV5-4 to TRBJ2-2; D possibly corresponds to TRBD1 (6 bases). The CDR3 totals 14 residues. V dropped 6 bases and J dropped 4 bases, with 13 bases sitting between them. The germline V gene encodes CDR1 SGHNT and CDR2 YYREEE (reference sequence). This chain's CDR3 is CASTFRGSTGELFF. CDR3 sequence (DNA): TGTGCCAGCACCTTCAGGGGCAGCACCGGGGAGCTGTTTTTT.

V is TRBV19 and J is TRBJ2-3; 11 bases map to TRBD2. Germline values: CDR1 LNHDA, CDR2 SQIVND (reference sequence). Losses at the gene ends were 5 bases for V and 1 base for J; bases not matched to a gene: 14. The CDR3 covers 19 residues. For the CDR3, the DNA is TGTGCCAGTAGTCCCAGACTAGCGGGGAGGAAGTTCGGCACAGATACGCAGTATTTT. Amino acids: CASSPRLAGRKFGTDTQYF.

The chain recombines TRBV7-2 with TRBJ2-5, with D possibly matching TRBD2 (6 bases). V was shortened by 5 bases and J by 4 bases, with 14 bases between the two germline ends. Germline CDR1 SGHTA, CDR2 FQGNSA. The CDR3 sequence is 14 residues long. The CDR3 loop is CASSPSWGVETQYF. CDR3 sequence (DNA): TGTGCCAGCAGCCCGTCGTGGGGGGTAGAGACCCAGTACTTC. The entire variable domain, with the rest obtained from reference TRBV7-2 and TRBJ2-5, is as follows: GAGVSQSPSNKVTEKGKDVELRCDPISGHTALYWYRQSLGQGLEFLIYFQGNSAPDKSGLPSDRFSAERTGGSVSTLTIQRTQQEDSAVYLCASSPSWGVETQYFGPGTRLLVL.

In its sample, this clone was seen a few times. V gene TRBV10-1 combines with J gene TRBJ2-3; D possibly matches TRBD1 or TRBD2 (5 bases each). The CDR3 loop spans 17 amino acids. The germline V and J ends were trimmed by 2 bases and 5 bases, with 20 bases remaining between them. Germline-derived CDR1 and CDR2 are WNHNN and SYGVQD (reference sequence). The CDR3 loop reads CASSESGQGREGDTQYF. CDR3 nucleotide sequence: TGCGCCAGCAGTGAGAGTGGGCAGGGTCGAGAGGGAGATACGCAGTATTTT.

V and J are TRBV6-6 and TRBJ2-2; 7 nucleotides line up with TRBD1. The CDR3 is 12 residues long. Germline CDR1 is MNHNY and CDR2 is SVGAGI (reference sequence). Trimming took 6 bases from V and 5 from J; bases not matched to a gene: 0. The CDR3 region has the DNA TGTGCCAGCAGCAGGGGGACCGGGGAGCTGTTTTTT. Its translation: CASSRGTGELFF.

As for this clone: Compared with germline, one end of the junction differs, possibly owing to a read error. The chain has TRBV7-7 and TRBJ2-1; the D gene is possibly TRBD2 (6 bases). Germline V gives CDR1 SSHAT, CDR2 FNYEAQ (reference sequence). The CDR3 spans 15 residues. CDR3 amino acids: CASSLGVGEVDEQFF. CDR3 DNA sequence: TGTGCTAGCAGCTTAGGGGTAGGGGAGGTGGATGAGCAGTTCTTC.

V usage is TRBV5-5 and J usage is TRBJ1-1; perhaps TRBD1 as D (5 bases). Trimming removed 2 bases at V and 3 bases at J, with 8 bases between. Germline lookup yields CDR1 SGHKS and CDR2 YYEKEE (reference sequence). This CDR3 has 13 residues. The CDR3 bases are TGTGCCAGCAGCTTCCAGGGAGACACTGAAGCTTTCTTT. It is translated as CASSFQGDTEAFF.

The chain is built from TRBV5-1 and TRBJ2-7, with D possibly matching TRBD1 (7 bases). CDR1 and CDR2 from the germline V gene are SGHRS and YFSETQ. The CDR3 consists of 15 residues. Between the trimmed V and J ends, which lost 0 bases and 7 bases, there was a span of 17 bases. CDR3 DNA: TGCGCCAGCAGCTTGGGTTCAGGGGGGATTCGGGAGCAGTACGTC. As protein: CASSLGSGGIREQYV.

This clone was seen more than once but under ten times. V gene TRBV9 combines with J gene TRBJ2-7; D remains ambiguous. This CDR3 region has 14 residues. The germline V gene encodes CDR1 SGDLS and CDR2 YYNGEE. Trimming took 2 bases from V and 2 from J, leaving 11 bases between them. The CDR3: CASSVTQSPYEQYF. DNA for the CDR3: TGTGCCAGCAGCGTGACACAGAGCCCCTACGAGCAGTACTTC.